This T cell receptor beta chain was retrieved from a study of T-cell memory formation after mild COVID-19. Whole-study results and caveats: Certain responding clones were present in pre-infection memory, suggesting participation of cross-reactive memory.

Details on this clonotype: Antigen: not known.

Germline V lookup: CDR1 SGHDT, CDR2 YYEEEE. The V gene end was trimmed by 5 bases and the J gene end by 5 bases; junction bases not matched to a gene: 8. The CDR3 has 15 residues. Each CDR3 protein is one row after TCRdb ran MiXCR on the 5' RACE reads. Among about 270,000 distinct CDR3 sequences listed, 15% were seen once. The sequence was obtained from an adult woman who had mild COVID-19 (a few samples of this study predate the infection). Cell type and time point are not known. The sample taken for sequencing was PBMCs or a T cell subset sorted from them (not recorded which). The V call is TRBV5-6, the J call TRBJ2-7; TRBD1 agrees at 12 bases. CDR3 in amino acids: CASRRGTGGFHEQYF. The DNA for the CDR3 is TGTGCCAGCAGGCGGGGGACAGGGGGCTTCCACGAGCAGTACTTC.